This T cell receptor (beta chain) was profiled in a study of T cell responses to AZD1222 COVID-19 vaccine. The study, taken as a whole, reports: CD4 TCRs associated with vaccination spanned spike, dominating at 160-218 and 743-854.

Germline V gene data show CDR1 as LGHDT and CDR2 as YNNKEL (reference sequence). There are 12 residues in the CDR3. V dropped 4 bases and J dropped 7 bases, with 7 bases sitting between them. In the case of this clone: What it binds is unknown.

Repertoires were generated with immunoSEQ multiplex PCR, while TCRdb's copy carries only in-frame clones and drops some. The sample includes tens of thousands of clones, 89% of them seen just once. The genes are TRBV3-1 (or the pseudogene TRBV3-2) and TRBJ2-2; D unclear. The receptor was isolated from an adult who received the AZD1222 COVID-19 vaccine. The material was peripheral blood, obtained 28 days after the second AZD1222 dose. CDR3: CASSLPGGELFF. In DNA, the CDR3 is TGTGCCAGCAGCCTCCCTGGCGGGGAGCTGTTTTTT.